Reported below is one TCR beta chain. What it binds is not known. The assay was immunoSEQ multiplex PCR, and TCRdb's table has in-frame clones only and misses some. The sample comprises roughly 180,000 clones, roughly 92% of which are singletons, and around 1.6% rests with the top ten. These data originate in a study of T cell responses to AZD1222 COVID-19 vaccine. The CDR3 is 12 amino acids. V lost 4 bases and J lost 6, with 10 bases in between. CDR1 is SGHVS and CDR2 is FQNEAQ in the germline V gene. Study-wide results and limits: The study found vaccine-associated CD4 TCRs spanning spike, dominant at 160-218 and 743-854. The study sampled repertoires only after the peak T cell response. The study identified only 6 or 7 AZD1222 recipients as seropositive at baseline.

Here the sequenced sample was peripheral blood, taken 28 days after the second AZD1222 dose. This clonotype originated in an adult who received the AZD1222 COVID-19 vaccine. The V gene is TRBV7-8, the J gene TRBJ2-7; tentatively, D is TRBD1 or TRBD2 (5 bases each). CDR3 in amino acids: CASSSTRGEQYF. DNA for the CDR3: TGTGCCAGCAGCTCCACTAGGGGCGAGCAGTACTTC.